Reported below is one T cell receptor beta chain. The repertoire was sequenced with immunoSEQ multiplex PCR; TCRdb's copy has only in-frame clones and lacks some. The sample consists of under 50,000 clones, over 80% of them appearing once. The data derive from a study of OX40 agonist ivuxolimab in advanced cancers. Here the sequenced sample was CD4+ or CD8+ T cells sorted from blood, taken in a trial of the OX40 agonist ivuxolimab. The sequence was obtained from an adult with an advanced solid tumor such as melanoma, head and neck, liver or kidney cancer.

The CDR3 sequence: CSVSGGPNNEKLFF. CDR3 nucleotides: TGCAGCGTTTCGGGCGGACCCAATAATGAAAAACTGTTTTTT. V is TRBV29-1 and J is TRBJ1-4; D gene ambiguous. Germline lookup yields CDR1 SQVTM and CDR2 ANQGSEA. Trimming shortened V by 5 bases and J by 4 bases, and 14 bases separated the two germline ends. The CDR3 length is 14 residues.